Presented here are 10 T cell receptor beta chains from one specimen sequenced in a study of spatial heterogeneity in lung cancer. One entry per CDR3 protein results from TCRdb running MiXCR on the 5' RACE reads. The data contain some 52,000 distinct CDR3 sequences, under 7.5% of them singletons. As to time point: sample taken at primary tumor resection. Unsorted whole RNA from tumor, nontumor lung or frozen PBMC underwent sequencing. The sample consisted of PBMCs, taken at surgery. All receptors come from a female donor with early-stage non-small cell lung cancer.

At least ten counts were recorded for this clonotype. CDR3 nucleotide sequence: TGTGCCAGCAGCTCTGGGGCCTACAATGAGCAGTTCTTC. It yields the protein CASSSGAYNEQFF. This rearrangement joins TRBV7-2 to TRBJ2-1; no reliable D call. Germline CDR1 is SGHTA and CDR2 is FQGNSA. The germline V and J ends were trimmed by 4 bases and 2 bases, with 6 bases remaining between them. This CDR3 comprises 13 residues.

This clonotype showed up just a few times. This chain connects TRBV6-2 or TRBV6-3 to TRBJ2-5; D gene uncertain. This CDR3 has 15 amino acids. V was cut by 2 bases and J by 2 bases, with 12 bases left in between. Germline V gene data show CDR1 as MNHEY and CDR2 as SVGEGT. The CDR3 sequence: CASSYDLPRQETQYF. CDR3 nucleotides: TGTGCCAGCAGTTACGATTTACCTAGGCAAGAGACCCAGTACTTC.

The chain carries TRBV6-1 and TRBJ1-5, with D hard to call. This CDR3 is 13 amino acids long. Looked up from germline, CDR1 is MNHNS and CDR2 is SASEGT. With 1 base removed from V and 6 bases from J, the gap between germline ends came to 7 bases. This CDR3 reads CASSEVWGQPQHF. In nucleotides, the CDR3 is TGTGCCAGCAGTGAAGTATGGGGTCAGCCCCAGCATTTT.

The gene calls are TRBV6-1 and TRBJ1-1; no firm D call. The CDR3 loop spans 12 amino acids. V lost 6 bases, J lost 5 bases, and 10 bases lay in between. Germline loops: CDR1 MNHNS, CDR2 SASEGT. The CDR3 here is CASSAGRTEAFF. The CDR3 coding sequence is TGTGCCAGCAGCGCCGGGCGGACTGAAGCTTTCTTT.

This chain uses TRBV2 with TRBJ2-7; D unclear. The CDR3 sequence is 12 residues long. The V gene lost 8 bases and the J gene lost 3 bases, with 11 bases spanning the gap. Germline-derived CDR1 and CDR2 are SNHLY and FYNNEI. In nucleotides, the CDR3 is TGTGCCAGCTCCATGTCCTACTACGAGCAGTACTTC. Its translation is CASSMSYYEQYF. Variable domain in full (rest from reference TRBV2 and TRBJ2-7): EPEVTQTPSHQVTQMGQEVILRCVPISNHLYFYWYRQILGQKVEFLVSFYNNEISEKSEIFDDQFSVERPDGSNFTLKIRSTKLEDSAMYFCASSMSYYEQYFGPGTRLTVT.

This clonotype was observed at least ten times. V gene TRBV5-1 combines with J gene TRBJ2-1; no firm D call. Looked up from germline, CDR1 is SGHRS and CDR2 is YFSETQ. The CDR3 loop spans 12 amino acids. With 0 bases removed from V and 5 bases from J, the gap between germline ends came to 3 bases. CDR3 nucleotides: TGCGCCAGCAGCTTGGGGGACAATGAGCAGTTCTTC. Translating gives CASSLGDNEQFF.

This clonotype came up many times. This rearrangement joins TRBV5-4 to TRBJ1-1; D not certain. Trimming took 0 bases from V and 8 from J, leaving 14 bases between them. CDR3 size: 14 residues. Germline V gene lookup returns CDR1 SGHNT and CDR2 YYREEE (reference sequence). CDR3 loop: CASSLGFDKLEAFF. The CDR3 region has the DNA TGTGCCAGCAGCTTGGGGTTCGATAAACTCGAAGCTTTCTTT.

This clonotype was observed many times. J is TRBJ1-2 and V is TRBV3-1; D is ambiguous. This CDR3 contains 15 residues. Between the trimmed V and J ends, which lost 2 bases and 0 bases, there was a span of 10 bases. Germline V lookup: CDR1 LGHDT, CDR2 YNNKEL (reference sequence). The chain's CDR3 is CASSQKTPANYGYTF. CDR3 DNA: TGTGCCAGCAGCCAAAAGACTCCAGCTAACTATGGCTACACCTTC.

The gene calls are TRBV7-2 and TRBJ2-1; 8 bases line up with TRBD2. This CDR3 is built from 15 residues. Germline-derived CDR1 and CDR2 are SGHTA and FQGNSA. Germline trimming cut 4 bases from V and 8 bases from J; bases unmatched to any gene: 10. CDR3 amino acids: CASSSSGGLFDEQFF. The CDR3 bases are TGTGCCAGCAGCTCCTCGGGGGGGCTTTTCGATGAGCAGTTCTTC.

This clonotype has a count of ten or more. This chain joins TRBV29-1 and TRBJ2-5, with 9 bases that match TRBD1. This CDR3 is 12 amino acids long. V trimming: 6 bases; J trimming: 9 bases; junction bases outside the gene matches: 8. Germline assignment: CDR1 SQVTM and CDR2 ANQGSEA. The CDR3 sequence: CSVTTGGRAQYF. Here the CDR3 DNA reads TGCAGCGTAACCACAGGGGGCAGGGCCCAGTACTTC.